The clone carrying this T cell receptor (beta chain) was counted between two and nine times. Its target is not known. The CDR3 covers 13 residues. Trimming shortened V by 4 bases and J by 6 bases, and 13 bases separated the two germline ends. Germline-derived CDR1 and CDR2 are SGHDT and YYEEEE. This record comes from a study of response to subunit inactivated influenza vaccine. Study results and limitations: Authors proposed each seasonal influenza vaccination draws in few new T cells.

TCRdb re-analysed the RT-PCR reads in MiXCR, keeping a single row per CDR3 protein. The sample holds about 300,000 distinct CDR3 sequences, around a fifth seen once. The chain carries TRBV5-6 and TRBJ1-2; D is unclear. Sequenced material: PBMCs from blood, taken less than 22 months after vaccination. The TCR was taken from a man aged 45 to 75 who received an inactivated influenza vaccine. The CDR3 DNA follows: TGTGCCAGCAGCCCCCCCAGGCCTGATGGCTACACCTTC. It specifies CASSPPRPDGYTF.